The 26 T cell receptor beta chains below all came from one sample that was sequenced in a study of metastatic and nonmetastatic thyroid tumors. MiXCR was used by TCRdb to re-call the PCR reads. This sample has 25,000 to 35,000 clones, with 30% found just once. Patients underwent thyroid surgery, and none had received any treatment before it. Sequenced input: blood. The receptors shown here come from a female donor with papillary thyroid cancer or a benign thyroid nodule (not recorded which). Some clones in this sample may be carry-over from other donors' samples.

With regard to this clone: In this CDR3 the conserved last residue, phenylalanine or tryptophan, is missing, so a read error is likely. The rearrangement joins TRBV6-1 to TRBJ2-3; TRBD1 aligns across 7 bases. This CDR3 spans 15 amino acids. Germline V gene sequence: CDR1 MNHNS, CDR2 SASEGT. The CDR3 DNA follows: TGTGCCAGCATCCACACGGGACAGTACACAGATACACAGTATGTT. Residues: CASIHTGQYTDTQYV.

This clone has at least ten counts. The rearrangement joins TRBV28 to TRBJ1-2; no firm D call. Germline V gene data show CDR1 as MDHEN and CDR2 as SYDVKM. This CDR3 comprises 14 residues. V lost 6 bases to trimming and J lost 4 bases, with 15 bases between them. In DNA form, the CDR3 reads TGTGCCAGCAGCCGCGCCCGAGGGAGCTATGGCTACACCTTC. This gives the protein CASSRARGSYGYTF.

This clone showed up many times. The rearrangement joins TRBV10-2 to TRBJ1-5; TRBD1 might be the D (5 bases). V lost 0 bases and J lost 4, with 7 bases in between. This CDR3 has 14 residues. Germline CDR1 reads WSHSY; CDR2 reads SAAADI. The CDR3 is CASSESEGNQPQHF. In DNA, the CDR3 is TGCGCCAGCAGTGAGTCGGAGGGGAATCAGCCCCAGCATTTT.

The chain uses TRBV5-4 and TRBJ2-5, with a weak D call TRBD2 (5 bases). The germline V gene has CDR1 SGHNT and CDR2 YYREEE (reference sequence). The CDR3 spans 18 residues. With 2 bases removed from V and 5 bases from J, the gap between germline ends came to 25 bases. The CDR3 spells CASSFRANGRWGDETQYF. CDR3 DNA sequence: TGTGCCAGCAGCTTTCGTGCCAACGGTAGGTGGGGAGACGAGACCCAGTACTTC.

This clone has ten or more counts. The chain recombines TRBV24-1 with TRBJ1-5; TRBD1 agrees at 9 bases. V was clipped by 3 bases and J by 5 bases; unmatched bases: 7. The CDR3 has 16 residues. The germline gives CDR1 KGHDR, CDR2 SFDVKD. DNA of the CDR3: TGTGCCACCAGTGATCATGGGACAGGGAAAGATCAGCCCCAGCATTTT. Its protein product is CATSDHGTGKDQPQHF.

Only a few counts were recorded for this clone. V is TRBV27 and J is TRBJ1-1, with TRBD1 identical over 9 bases. CDR3 length equals 15 residues. The junction had 5 bases not matched to a gene; V was cut back by 5 bases and J by 1 base. Germline CDR1 is MNHEY and CDR2 is SMNVEV (reference sequence). The CDR3 loop is CASSRNRGPNTEAFF. CDR3 nucleotides: TGTGCCAGCAGTCGTAACAGGGGGCCGAACACTGAAGCTTTCTTT.

The V call is TRBV5-1, the J call TRBJ2-7, with D maybe TRBD1 (5 bases). Germline V gene data show CDR1 as SGHRS and CDR2 as YFSETQ. V lost 0 bases to trimming and J lost 3 bases, with 7 bases between them. The CDR3 covers 13 residues. The CDR3 spells CASSLETDYEQYF. For the CDR3, the DNA is TGCGCCAGCAGCTTGGAGACAGACTACGAGCAGTACTTC.

Many counts were recorded for this clone. V gene TRBV5-4 combines with J gene TRBJ2-1; TRBD1 or TRBD2 may be the D gene (5 bases each). V was clipped by 1 base and J by 6 bases, with 11 bases between them. The germline V gene encodes CDR1 SGHNT and CDR2 YYREEE (reference sequence). The CDR3 sequence is 14 residues long. The CDR3 DNA reads TGTGCCAGCAGCTTGCGGGGCCCCATCAATGAGCAGTTCTTC. This sequence encodes CASSLRGPINEQFF.

This clone was seen repeatedly, ten times or more. The chain uses TRBV2 and TRBJ2-2, with D maybe TRBD2 (5 bases). The CDR3 runs to 14 residues. Trimming took off 6 bases at V and 14 bases at J, with 22 bases between the two ends. Germline V CDR1 and CDR2: SNHLY, FYNNEI. The CDR3 spells CASREQIFRGELFF. CDR3 DNA sequence: TGTGCCAGCAGGGAACAGATCTTCCGGGGTGAACTGTTTTTT.

Ten or more counts support this clone. The V call is TRBV6-4, the J call TRBJ1-5; 8 bases match TRBD1. The CDR3 is 18 amino acids. The V gene end was trimmed by 6 bases and the J gene end by 6 bases; junction bases not matched to a gene: 19. Germline V gene data show CDR1 as MRHNA and CDR2 as SNTAGT. Written as DNA, the CDR3 is TGTGCCAGCAGAGACGGGACAGGATCACCCTCGGAGGTTCAGCCCCAGCATTTT. As protein: CASRDGTGSPSEVQPQHF.

This clone was seen only a few times. This sequence joins TRBV12-3 or TRBV12-4 and TRBJ1-6, with D unresolved. This CDR3 is 14 amino acids long. The V end was cut by 3 bases, the J end by 4 bases, with 7 bases between. This chain's CDR3 is CASSLKGYNSPLHF. In nucleotides, the CDR3 is TGTGCCAGCAGTTTGAAAGGTTATAATTCACCCCTCCACTTT.

Only a few counts were recorded for this clone. The chain uses TRBV27 and TRBJ2-3, with 8 bases that match TRBD2. The CDR3 totals 14 residues. CDR1 is MNHEY, CDR2 SMNVEV, per germline (reference sequence). J was trimmed by 2 bases and V by 7 bases; bases with no gene match: 5. The CDR3, as DNA: TGTGCCAGCACTACTAGCGGAAACACAGATACGCAGTATTTT. This gives the protein CASTTSGNTDTQYF.

This chain joins TRBV7-2 and TRBJ2-7; TRBD1 might be the D (6 bases). The CDR3 extends over 15 amino acids. Germline V gene sequence: CDR1 SGHTA, CDR2 FQGNSA. The V gene lost 4 bases and the J gene lost 2 bases, with 15 bases spanning the gap. The CDR3 region has the DNA TGTGCCAGCAGCTGGTCGGGACATAGTACCTACGAGCAGTACTTC. Protein: CASSWSGHSTYEQYF. Drawing the rest from reference TRBV7-2 and TRBJ2-7, the complete variable domain is GAGVSQSPSNKVTEKGKDVELRCDPISGHTALYWYRQSLGQGLEFLIYFQGNSAPDKSGLPSDRFSAERTGGSVSTLTIQRTQQEDSAVYLCASSWSGHSTYEQYFGPGTRLTVT.

The chain's CDR3 is CSARDRLSNQPQHF. The CDR3 bases are TGCAGTGCTAGAGATAGGCTTAGCAATCAGCCCCAGCATTTT. This chain connects TRBV20-1 to TRBJ1-5; D is undetermined. From germline, CDR1 is DFQATT and CDR2 SNEGSKA (reference sequence). This CDR3 spans 14 amino acids. Trimming took 0 bases from V and 0 from J, leaving 6 bases between them.

The V call is TRBV20-1, the J call TRBJ1-6; no clear D gene. V lost 3 bases and J lost 8, with 11 bases in between. The CDR3 runs 13 residues. Germline CDR1 and CDR2: DFQATT and SNEGSKA (reference sequence). The CDR3: CSASGENYSPLHF. The CDR3 bases are TGCAGTGCTAGTGGAGAGAATTATTCACCCCTCCACTTT.

This clone was observed at least ten times. The chain carries TRBV7-9 and TRBJ2-5, with D maybe TRBD1 (5 bases). The germline CDR1 and CDR2 sequences are SEHNR and FQNEAQ (reference sequence). V lost 5 bases to trimming and J lost 4 bases, with 14 bases between them. This CDR3 has 14 amino acids. DNA of the CDR3: TGTGCCAGCAGCGGAAGGGGATTGGGAGAGACCCAGTACTTC. It is translated as CASSGRGLGETQYF.

This clone has ten or more counts. The gene calls are TRBV7-2 and TRBJ1-1; D possibly corresponds to TRBD1 (6 bases). Germline V lookup: CDR1 SGHTA, CDR2 FQGNSA. This CDR3 is built from 15 residues. The ends were cut back, 5 bases at V and 6 bases at J, with 19 bases in the middle. CDR3 residues: CASSPRGAGEPEAFF. The CDR3 DNA reads TGTGCCAGCAGCCCTCGGGGGGCAGGGGAACCTGAAGCTTTCTTT.

This clone was seen at least ten times. The junction and the germline gene differ at one end; a read error may be behind it. J is TRBJ1-6 and V is TRBV5-5; D is ambiguous. The CDR3 extends over 14 amino acids. From germline, CDR1 is SGHKS and CDR2 YYEKEE (reference sequence). The CDR3 nucleotides are TGTGCCAGCAGCTTGGCATTTTGGGAGGCAGACGAGAGCTTT. The encoded protein is CASSLAFWEADESF. The whole variable domain, filled in from reference TRBV5-5 and TRBJ1-6, reads DAGVTQSPTHLIKTRGQQVTLRCSPISGHKSVSWYQQVLGQGPQFIFQYYEKEERGRGNFPDRFSARQFPNYSSELNVNALLLGDSALYLCASSLAFWEADESFGNGTRLTVT.

The V gene is TRBV30, the J gene TRBJ1-1, with a possible D match to TRBD1 (5 bases). The V end was cut by 0 bases, the J end by 1 base, with 9 bases between. The germline gives CDR1 GTSNPN, CDR2 SVGIG (reference sequence). This CDR3 spans 14 amino acids. CDR3 sequence: CAWSVWGGNTEAFF. CDR3 coding DNA: TGTGCCTGGAGTGTGTGGGGGGGGAACACTGAAGCTTTCTTT.

V and J are TRBV20-1 and TRBJ1-2, with 9 bases lining up with TRBD1. CDR3 size: 15 residues. With 4 bases clipped from V and 3 bases from J, the junction kept 9 bases outside the gene matches. Germline V gene data show CDR1 as DFQATT and CDR2 as SNEGSKA (reference sequence). DNA for the CDR3: TGCAGTGCTACACCACCGGGACAGGGACACTATGGCTACACCTTC. Protein: CSATPPGQGHYGYTF.

This clone is a singleton in its sample. A much larger clone sits a single nucleotide away, making a read error possible. The same CDR3 arises from other DNA sequences in this sample as well. The chain carries TRBV9 and TRBJ2-1; 11 bases are shared with TRBD1. CDR3 length: 16 residues. Losses at the gene ends were 3 bases for V and 6 bases for J; bases not matched to a gene: 8. Germline CDR1 and CDR2: SGDLS and YYNGEE. CDR3 in DNA: TGTGCCAGCAGCGCAAGGGGCGGGACAGGGGGCAATGAGCAGTTCTTC. The encoded protein is CASSARGGTGGNEQFF.

This clone was detected ten times or more. This sequence joins TRBV5-6 and TRBJ2-7; 8 bases are shared with TRBD2. J gave up 6 bases and V 4 bases, and 12 bases lay outside the gene matches. CDR1 SGHDT and CDR2 YYEEEE come from the germline V gene. The CDR3 totals 15 residues. As DNA, the CDR3 is TGTGCCAGCAGCACCCAGGGCGGGAGGCACCCCGAGCAGTACTTC. It is translated as CASSTQGGRHPEQYF.

The chain has TRBV20-1 and TRBJ1-2; D is uncertain. The CDR3 is 15 amino acids. Germline V gene data show CDR1 as DFQATT and CDR2 as SNEGSKA (reference sequence). V was trimmed by 1 base and J by 8 bases, leaving 20 bases between them. The CDR3: CSARALVGRYDGYTF. DNA for the CDR3: TGCAGTGCTAGAGCGTTGGTGGGGAGGTATGACGGCTACACCTTC.

This clone appeared a few times. CDR3 in DNA: TGTGCCACCCTACAGGGGGCTTCTGGAAACACCATATATTTT. This translates into CATLQGASGNTIYF. V usage is TRBV28 and J usage is TRBJ1-3; TRBD1 matches 9 bases. The V and J ends lost 10 bases and 1 base, in that order; junction bases with no gene match: 5. Germline V gene sequence: CDR1 MDHEN, CDR2 SYDVKM. The CDR3 consists of 14 residues.

This clone occurred many times. The chain couples TRBV7-9 to TRBJ1-1, with D unclear. Germline values: CDR1 SEHNR, CDR2 FQNEAQ (reference sequence). V was pared by 5 bases and J by 6 bases, with 16 bases between. This CDR3 region has 14 residues. For the CDR3, the DNA is TGTGCCAGCAGCCCTACAGTGGGGATTGCTGAAGCTTTCTTT. Its translation is CASSPTVGIAEAFF.

This clone was seen more than once but under ten times. CDR3: CSADNGLAGGDEQFF. The CDR3 DNA follows: TGCAGTGCTGATAACGGACTAGCGGGAGGCGATGAGCAGTTCTTC. V is TRBV20-1 and J is TRBJ2-1, with 14 bases aligning to TRBD2. Germline V lookup: CDR1 DFQATT, CDR2 SNEGSKA (reference sequence). The V and J ends lost 5 bases and 8 bases, in that order; junction bases with no gene match: 8. The CDR3 is made up of 15 amino acids.